This T cell receptor beta chain was profiled in a study of blood T cell repertoires in COVID-19 (dated by TCRdb to 2020 to 2021). Regarding the research as a whole: Samples from collaborators originated in the United States, Italy and Spain and spanned both the acute and convalescent phases of COVID-19. The material from the prospective study consisted of cDNA or gDNA derived from T cells, B-cell-depleted T cells, or PBMCs. Subjects who had been exposed to COVID-19, were actively infected with it, or had recovered from it provided the deeply sampled blood TCRbeta repertoires that made up the dataset. The repertoires were released in a freely available public database meant as a resource for research on the immune response to SARS-CoV-2. Samples came from the ongoing ImmuneRACE study (first 160 participants) plus 1,254 subjects from 6 global collaborators. A de-identified subject ID, COVID-19 status, age in years and sex were almost always included in the sample metadata. HLA class I and class II types, where available, came from metadata supplied by the sample provider rather than from assay-based typing. General findings and caveats noted by the study authors: Clinical and demographic metadata were provided uncurated, with the amount varying by source and participant.

Concerning this clone itself: It lacks a known antigen. One base away there is no much larger clone; base qualities are not given.

Taken from cysteine to phenylalanine, the CDR3 has 13 residues. Only CDR3 DNA is held: 39 bases, read in frame from base 1. Trimming takes 2 bases from V and 8 bases from J, and the germline ends sit 12 bases apart. CDR1 and CDR2 are read off the germline V gene (reference sequence) as GTSNPN and SVGIG. TCRbeta CDR3 regions were amplified from genomic DNA using the immunoSEQ Assay, a bias-controlled multiplex PCR. The paper's processing steps were these. The number of nucleated cells in each sample was estimated from the amplification of reference gene primers within the assay. To quantify the absolute abundance of each unique TCRbeta CDR3 rearrangement, sequence reads were collapsed and filtered. Productive Simpson clonality was computed per sample as the square root of Simpson's diversity index over productive rearrangements. What TCRdb holds here is the immuneACCESS table cut down to in-frame rearrangements. Part of the clones is not present; checked against another copy, under half of the missing clones reflect an unresolved V gene, and the others are unexplained. That table furnishes V, J and clone size, whereas the DNA furnished D and trimming. The sample table records about 100,000 clones; 90% to 95% of these occur just once. The ten largest clones take up roughly 6% of the sample.

Each collaborating institution followed its own protocols to collect whole blood in K2EDTA tubes. For TCRbeta analysis, collaborator samples were shipped as frozen whole blood, as isolated PBMCs, or as DNA extracted from either sample type. The origin of this receptor is a human donor in a cohort sampled during active COVID-19. This chain joins TRBV30 to TRBJ1-4, with TRBD1 as a weak D call on 6 bases. What was sequenced was peripheral blood. The CDR3 has the sequence CAWSTGKNEKLFF. The sequenced DNA is TGTGCCTGGAGTACAGGGAAAAACGAAAAACTGTTTTTT.